What follows describes a single T cell receptor (beta chain). Its antigen is currently unknown. In germline, CDR1 is SGHTA, CDR2 FQGTGA. This CDR3 contains 14 residues. V was cut by 5 bases and J by 1 base, with 10 bases left in between. The sample is drawn from a study of T cells in localized non-small cell lung cancer. Notes on the study in general: As only one tumor region underwent sequencing, heterogeneity remains possible. A median of around 52 clones ranked among the top 100 in tumor appeared in adjacent lung.

Clones were sequenced by immunoSEQ multiplex PCR, and TCRdb holds only the in-frame ones, with some missing. The profile shows 70,000 to 100,000 clones, around 80% of them singletons. This specimen was peripheral blood, taken before any cancer treatment. The clonotype originates from a female donor over 55 with stage I lung adenocarcinoma. V is TRBV7-3 and J is TRBJ2-3; no definite D call. CDR3: CASSTSDGTDTQYF. The CDR3 DNA follows: TGTGCCAGCAGCACCTCCGACGGCACAGATACGCAGTATTTT.